Given below is one T cell receptor (beta chain) in context. The antigen is not known. This CDR3 region has 14 residues. The ends lost 0 bases at V and 7 bases at J; junction bases unmatched: 4. Per the germline V gene, CDR1 is SGHRS and CDR2 is YFSETQ. This specimen belongs to a study of early T cells in non-severe SARS-CoV-2 infection. Study at large: Chains were unpaired, as sequencing was done on bulk RNA from unsorted whole blood. Study-level points and caveats: Sequences matched to VDJdb favored anti-spike CD8 responses, while private and CD4 specificities were missed.

Unique molecular identifier tags were affixed to discrete cDNA molecules. TCRdb re-called the 5' RACE reads with MiXCR, one entry per CDR3 protein. The repertoire holds 90,000 to 120,000 distinct CDR3 sequences, with approximately 12% as singletons. The specimen sequenced was whole blood. This sequence joins TRBV5-1 and TRBJ2-1; 7 bases line up with TRBD2. The sequence was obtained from an adult who was a healthcare worker with PCR-confirmed SARS-CoV-2 infection or an uninfected control (not recorded which). The CDR3 region is CASSLGLAENEQFF. Here the CDR3 DNA reads TGCGCCAGCAGCTTGGGGCTAGCGGAGAATGAGCAGTTCTTC.